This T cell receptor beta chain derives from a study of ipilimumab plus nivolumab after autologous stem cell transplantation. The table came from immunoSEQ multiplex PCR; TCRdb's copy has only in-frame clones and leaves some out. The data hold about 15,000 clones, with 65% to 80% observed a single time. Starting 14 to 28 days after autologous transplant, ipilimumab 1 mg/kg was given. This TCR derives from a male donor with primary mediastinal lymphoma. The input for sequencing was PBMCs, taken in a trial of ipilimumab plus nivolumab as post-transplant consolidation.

CDR3 loop: CASSLVLAGDTGELFF. The CDR3, as DNA: TGTGCCAGCAGCTTAGTTCTAGCGGGGGACACCGGGGAGCTGTTTTTT. The chain has TRBV11-3 and TRBJ2-2, with 10 bases lining up with TRBD2. Trimming took 1 base from V and 3 from J; bases not matched to a gene: 2. Germline V gene sequence: CDR1 SGHNT, CDR2 YENEEA. This CDR3 has 16 amino acids.